This T cell receptor (beta chain) was observed in a study of cytomegalovirus exposure and HLA in healthy donors. Germline CDR1 is LNHDA and CDR2 is SQIVND (reference sequence). The V gene lost 1 base and the J gene lost 2 bases, with 5 bases spanning the gap. CDR3 length equals 13 residues. It was with 60 Vbeta and 13 Jbeta primers that the PCR ran. The repertoire was sequenced with immunoSEQ multiplex PCR; TCRdb's copy has only in-frame clones and lacks some. Of approximately 150,000 clones listed, approximately 80% are singletons. Sequenced sample: PBMCs. The chain links TRBV19 to TRBJ1-2; D uncertain. This sequence originates from a man aged 25-45 years in good health and CMV-seronegative. This CDR3 is CASSIVQNYGYTF. The CDR3 DNA reads TGTGCCAGTAGTATAGTCCAAAACTATGGCTACACCTTC. The whole variable domain, remainder taken from reference TRBV19 and TRBJ1-2, is DGGITQSPKYLFRKEGQNVTLSCEQNLNHDAMYWYRQDPGQGLRLIYYSQIVNDFQKGDIAEGYSVSREKKESFPLTVTSAQKNPTAFYLCASSIVQNYGYTFGSGTRLTVV.